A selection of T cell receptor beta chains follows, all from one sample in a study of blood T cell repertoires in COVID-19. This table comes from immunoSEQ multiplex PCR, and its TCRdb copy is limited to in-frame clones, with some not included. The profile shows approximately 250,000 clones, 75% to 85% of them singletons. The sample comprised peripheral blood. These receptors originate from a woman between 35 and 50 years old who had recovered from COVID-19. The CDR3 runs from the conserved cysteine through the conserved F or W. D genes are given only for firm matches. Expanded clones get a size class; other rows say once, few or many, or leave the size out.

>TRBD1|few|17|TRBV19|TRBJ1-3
CASTSDRFPFSGNTIYF
TGTGCCAGTACCTCGGACAGGTTCCCTTTCTCTGGAAACACCATATATTTT
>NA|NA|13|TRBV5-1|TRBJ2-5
CASSLEGEETQYF
TGCGCCAGCAGCTTGGAAGGGGAAGAGACCCAGTACTTC
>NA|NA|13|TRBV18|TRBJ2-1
CASSPNRYNEQFF
TGTGCCAGCTCACCAAATCGCTACAATGAGCAGTTCTTC
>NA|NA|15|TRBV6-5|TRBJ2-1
CASSYGRSSYNEQFF
TGTGCCAGCAGTTATGGAAGGAGCTCCTACAATGAGCAGTTCTTC
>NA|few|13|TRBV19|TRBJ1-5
CASSITGNQPQHF
TGTGCCAGTAGTATTACAGGTAATCAGCCCCAGCATTTT
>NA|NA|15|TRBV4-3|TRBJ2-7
CASSQEFDSLYEQYF
TGCGCCAGCAGCCAAGAATTCGACAGTCTCTACGAGCAGTACTTC
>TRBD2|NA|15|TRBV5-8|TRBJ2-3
CASSLPGGLADTQYF
TGTGCCAGCAGCTTACCGGGGGGGCTCGCGGATACGCAGTATTTT
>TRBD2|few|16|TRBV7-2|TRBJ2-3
CASSFGTSGGLDTQYF
TGTGCCAGCAGCTTTGGGACTAGCGGGGGTCTAGATACGCAGTATTTT
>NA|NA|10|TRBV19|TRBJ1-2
CASSSYGYTF
TGTGCCAGTAGCAGCTATGGCTACACCTTC
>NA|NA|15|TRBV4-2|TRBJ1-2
CASSQDVGAPYGYTF
TGTGCCAGCAGCCAAGATGTTGGGGCCCCCTATGGCTACACCTTC
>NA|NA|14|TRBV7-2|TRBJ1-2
CASSSDLGSYGYTF
TGTGCCAGCAGCTCCGACCTCGGGTCGTATGGCTACACCTTC
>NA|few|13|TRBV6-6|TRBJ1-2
CASSYSTEDGYTF
TGTGCCAGCAGTTACTCGACAGAGGATGGCTACACCTTC
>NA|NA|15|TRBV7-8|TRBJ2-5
CASTRRGGVLETQYF
TGTGCCAGCACCCGGAGGGGGGGCGTATTGGAGACCCAGTACTTC
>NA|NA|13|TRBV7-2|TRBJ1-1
CASSLTSRTEAFF
TGTGCCAGCAGCTTAACGTCTAGGACTGAAGCTTTCTTT
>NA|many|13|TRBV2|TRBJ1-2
CASSEQGNYGYTF
TGTGCCAGCAGTGAACAGGGAAACTATGGCTACACCTTC
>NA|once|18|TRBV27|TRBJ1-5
CASSLLRGGSFSNQPQHF
TGTGCCAGCAGTTTATTGAGGGGGGGCTCCTTCAGCAATCAGCCCCAGCATTTT
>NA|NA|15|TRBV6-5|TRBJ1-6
CASSYSAGNNSPLHF
TGTGCCAGCAGTTACTCTGCCGGGAATAATTCACCCCTCCACTTT
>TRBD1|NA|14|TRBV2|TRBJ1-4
CASSGSTGVEKLFF
TGTGCCAGCAGTGGGTCGACAGGGGTGGAAAAACTGTTTTTT
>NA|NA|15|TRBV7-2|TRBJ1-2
CASSLGEGHHYGYTF
TGTGCCAGCAGCTTAGGGGAGGGGCATCACTATGGCTACACCTTC
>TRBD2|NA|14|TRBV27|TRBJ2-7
CASSFAGVTYEQYF
TGTGCCAGCAGTTTTGCGGGGGTGACCTACGAGCAGTACTTC
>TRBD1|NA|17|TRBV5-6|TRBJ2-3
CASSLALTGVDTDTQYF
TGTGCCAGCAGCTTAGCGCTGACAGGGGTCGACACAGATACGCAGTATTTT
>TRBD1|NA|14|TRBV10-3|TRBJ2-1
CASRPGQGFNEQFF
TGTGCCTCGAGGCCGGGACAGGGATTCAATGAGCAGTTCTTC
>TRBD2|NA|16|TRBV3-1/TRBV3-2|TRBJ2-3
CASSQDAGVGADTQYF
TGTGCCAGCAGCCAAGATGCGGGAGTAGGGGCAGATACGCAGTATTTT
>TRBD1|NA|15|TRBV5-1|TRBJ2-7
CASSLVNRGPDEQYF
TGCGCCAGCAGCTTGGTTAACAGGGGGCCCGACGAGCAGTACTTC
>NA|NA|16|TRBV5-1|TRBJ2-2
CASSQGQTLSTGELFF
TGCGCCAGCAGCCAAGGACAGACCTTGAGCACCGGGGAGCTGTTTTTT
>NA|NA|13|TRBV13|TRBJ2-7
CASSSDRNYEQYF
TGTGCCAGCAGCTCCGACAGGAACTACGAGCAGTACTTC
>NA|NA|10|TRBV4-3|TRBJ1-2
CASSQLRVYF
TGCGCCAGCAGCCAACTCAGGGTTTACTTC
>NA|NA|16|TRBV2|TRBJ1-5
CASSVQGANSNQPQHF
TGTGCCAGCAGCGTACAGGGTGCAAATAGCAATCAGCCCCAGCATTTT
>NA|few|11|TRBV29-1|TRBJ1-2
CSVDRDYGYTF
TGCAGCGTAGACAGAGACTATGGCTACACCTTC
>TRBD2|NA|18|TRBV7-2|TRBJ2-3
CASSLGSKFGGNTDTQYF
TGTGCCAGCAGCTTAGGGTCTAAATTCGGGGGGAACACAGATACGCAGTATTTT
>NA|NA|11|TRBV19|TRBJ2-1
CASSKTAEQFF
TGTGCCAGTAGTAAGACAGCCGAGCAGTTCTTC
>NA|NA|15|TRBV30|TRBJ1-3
CAWAETGTYGNTIYF
TGTGCCTGGGCCGAGACCGGGACATACGGAAACACCATATATTTT
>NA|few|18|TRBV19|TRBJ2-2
CASSTPSTGTPHTGELFF
TGTGCCAGTAGTACCCCGTCGACCGGGACTCCGCACACCGGGGAGCTGTTTTTT
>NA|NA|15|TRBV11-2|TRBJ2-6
CASSFSRTGANVLTF
TGTGCCAGCAGCTTTTCCAGGACTGGGGCCAACGTCCTGACTTTC
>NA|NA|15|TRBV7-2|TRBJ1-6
CASSLAQGRNSPLHF
TGTGCCAGCAGCTTAGCGCAGGGTAGGAATTCACCCCTCCACTTT
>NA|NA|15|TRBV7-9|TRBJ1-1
CASSSAGGMNTEAFF
TGTGCCAGCAGCTCTGCTGGAGGAATGAACACTGAAGCTTTCTTT
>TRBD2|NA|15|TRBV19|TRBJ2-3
CASSTSGGSTDTQYF
TGTGCCAGTAGTACTAGCGGGGGTAGCACAGATACGCAGTATTTT
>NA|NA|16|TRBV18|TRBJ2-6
CASSPPTGIGANVLTF
TGTGCCAGCTCACCCCCAACAGGGATCGGGGCCAACGTCCTGACTTTC
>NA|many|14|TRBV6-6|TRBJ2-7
CASSYMDSPYEQYF
TGTGCCAGCAGTTACATGGACAGCCCCTACGAGCAGTACTTC
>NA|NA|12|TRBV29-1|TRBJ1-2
CSAATADYGYTF
TGCAGCGCCGCGACAGCAGACTATGGCTACACCTTC
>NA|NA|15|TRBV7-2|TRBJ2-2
CASSLAGGDTGELFF
TGTGCCAGCAGCTTAGCTGGGGGCGACACCGGGGAGCTGTTTTTT
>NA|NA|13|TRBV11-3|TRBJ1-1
CASSLTAGTEAFF
TGTGCCAGCAGCTTAACTGCTGGCACTGAAGCTTTCTTT
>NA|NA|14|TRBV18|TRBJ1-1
CASSPQGPDTEAFF
TGTGCCAGCTCACCCCAGGGTCCCGACACTGAAGCTTTCTTT
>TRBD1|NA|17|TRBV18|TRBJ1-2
CASSPRDRVPSLYGYTF
TGTGCCAGCTCACCTCGGGACAGGGTACCCTCTTTATATGGCTACACCTTC
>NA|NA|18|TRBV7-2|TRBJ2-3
CASSSRPPLGYDTDTQYF
TGTGCCAGCAGCTCCCGACCCCCGTTGGGCTACGACACAGATACGCAGTATTTT
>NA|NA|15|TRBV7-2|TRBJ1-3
CASSLAAYSGNTIYF
TGTGCCAGCAGCTTGGCGGCATACTCTGGAAACACCATATATTTT
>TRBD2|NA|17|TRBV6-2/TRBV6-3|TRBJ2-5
CASSYGTSGESQETQYF
TGTGCCAGCAGTTACGGGACTAGCGGGGAATCCCAAGAGACCCAGTACTTC
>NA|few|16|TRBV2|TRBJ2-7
CASSENPDKSSYEQYF
TGTGCCAGCAGTGAAAACCCGGACAAGAGCTCCTACGAGCAGTACTTC
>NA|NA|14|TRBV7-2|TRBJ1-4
CASSPFSSGEKLFF
TGTGCCAGCAGCCCATTCTCTTCAGGTGAAAAACTGTTTTTT
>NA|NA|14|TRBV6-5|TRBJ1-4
CASSYGRGNEKLFF
TGTGCCAGCAGTTATGGCCGGGGTAATGAAAAACTGTTTTTT
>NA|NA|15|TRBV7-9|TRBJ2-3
CASSLGQGGTDTQYF
TGTGCCAGCAGCTTAGGGCAGGGTGGAACAGATACGCAGTATTTT
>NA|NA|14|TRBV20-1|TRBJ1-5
CSASEGGSNQPQHF
TGCAGTGCTAGTGAGGGGGGTAGCAATCAGCCCCAGCATTTT
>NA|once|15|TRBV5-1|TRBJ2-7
CASSPEAGTYDRQYF
TGCGCCAGCAGCCCAGAAGCGGGGACATACGACCGGCAGTACTTC
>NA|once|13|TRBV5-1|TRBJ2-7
CASSLESFYEQYF
TGCGCCAGCAGCTTGGAGAGTTTCTACGAGCAGTACTTC
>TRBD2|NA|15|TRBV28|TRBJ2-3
CASRWGSGGTDTQYF
TGTGCCAGCAGGTGGGGTAGCGGGGGCACAGATACGCAGTATTTT
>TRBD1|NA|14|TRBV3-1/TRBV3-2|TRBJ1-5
CASSLDRVSQPQHF
TGTGCCAGCAGCCTCGACAGGGTTAGTCAGCCCCAGCATTTT
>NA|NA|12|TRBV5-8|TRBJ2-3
CASSFSGTHPYF
TGTGCCAGCAGCTTTTCGGGTACCCACCCGTATTTT